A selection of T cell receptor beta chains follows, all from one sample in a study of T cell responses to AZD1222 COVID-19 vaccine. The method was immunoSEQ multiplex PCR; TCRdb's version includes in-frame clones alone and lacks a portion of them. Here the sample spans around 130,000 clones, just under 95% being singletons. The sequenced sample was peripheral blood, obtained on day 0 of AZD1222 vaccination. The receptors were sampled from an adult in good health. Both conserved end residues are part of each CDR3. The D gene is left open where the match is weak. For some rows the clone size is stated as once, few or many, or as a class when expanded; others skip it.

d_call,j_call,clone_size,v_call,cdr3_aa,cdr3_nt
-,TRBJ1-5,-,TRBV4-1,CASSQEGQEGNQPQHF,TGCGCCAGCAGCCAAGAGGGCCAGGAGGGCAATCAGCCCCAGCATTTT
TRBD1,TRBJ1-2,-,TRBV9,CASSAPRGQGVPYYGYTF,TGTGCCAGCAGCGCCCCCCGGGGACAGGGGGTCCCCTACTATGGCTACACCTTC
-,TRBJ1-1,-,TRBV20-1,CSASPHGNTEAFF,TGCAGTGCTAGTCCCCACGGGAACACTGAAGCTTTCTTT
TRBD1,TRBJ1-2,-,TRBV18,CASSPLSGGNYGYTF,TGTGCCAGCTCACCACTTTCAGGGGGGAACTATGGCTACACCTTC
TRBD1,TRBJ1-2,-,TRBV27,CASSSGTANYGYTF,TGTGCCAGCAGTTCCGGGACAGCGAACTATGGCTACACCTTC
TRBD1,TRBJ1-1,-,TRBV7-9,CASSHGLGQGKAFF,TGTGCCAGCAGCCATGGGCTAGGACAGGGGAAGGCTTTCTTT
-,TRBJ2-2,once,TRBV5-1,CASGRNTGELFF,TGCGCCAGCGGACGCAACACCGGGGAGCTGTTTTTT
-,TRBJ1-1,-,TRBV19,CASSARAMNTEAFF,TGTGCCAGTAGTGCACGGGCCATGAACACTGAAGCTTTCTTT
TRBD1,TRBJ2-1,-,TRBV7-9,CASSLVKGADYNEQFF,TGTGCCAGCAGCTTAGTAAAGGGGGCCGACTACAATGAGCAGTTCTTC
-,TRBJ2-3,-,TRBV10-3,CAISESAGSTDTQYF,TGTGCCATCAGTGAGTCGGCGGGGTCCACAGATACGCAGTATTTT
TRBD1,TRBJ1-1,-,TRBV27,CASSFRYWPGQGAQNTEAFF,TGTGCCAGCAGTTTCAGATATTGGCCGGGACAGGGGGCGCAGAACACTGAAGCTTTCTTT
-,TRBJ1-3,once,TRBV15,CATSRDSPARGNTIYF,TGTGCCACCAGCAGAGATTCGCCAGCGAGGGGAAACACCATATATTTT
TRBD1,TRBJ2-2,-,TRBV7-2,CASSWGQGGTGELFF,TGTGCCAGCAGTTGGGGACAGGGTGGGACCGGGGAGCTGTTTTTT
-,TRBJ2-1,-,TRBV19,CASKTVRDNYNEQFF,TGTGCCAGTAAGACAGTCCGGGACAATTACAATGAGCAGTTCTTC
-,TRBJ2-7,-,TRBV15,CATSRGAGASYEQYF,TGTGCCACCAGCAGAGGGGCAGGGGCTTCCTACGAGCAGTACTTC
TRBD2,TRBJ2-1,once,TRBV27,CASSPPRGTEPIAGVGEQFF,TGTGCCAGCAGTCCCCCGAGGGGGACGGAGCCTATAGCGGGAGTTGGTGAGCAGTTCTTC
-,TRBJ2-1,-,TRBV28,CASSSPVEQFF,TGTGCCAGCAGTTCGCCGGTTGAGCAGTTCTTC
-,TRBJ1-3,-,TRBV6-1,CASSEDSSGNTIYF,TGTGCCAGCAGTGAAGACAGCTCTGGAAACACCATATATTTT
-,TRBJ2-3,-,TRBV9,CASSVEWGGAGGPPDTQYF,TGTGCCAGCAGCGTAGAGTGGGGAGGTGCAGGGGGGCCGCCAGATACGCAGTATTTT
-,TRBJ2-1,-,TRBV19,CASRLAPGSSKQFF,TGTGCCAGTAGGCTAGCGCCCGGGTCCTCCAAGCAGTTCTTC
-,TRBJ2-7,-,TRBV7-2,CASSLSSLNPEQYF,TGTGCCAGCAGCTTGTCCTCCCTCAACCCCGAGCAGTACTTC
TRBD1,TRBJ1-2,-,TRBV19,CASSRQGEEGYTF,TGTGCCAGTAGTCGCCAGGGGGAGGAAGGCTACACCTTC
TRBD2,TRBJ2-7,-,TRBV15,CATSRELASSYEQYF,TGTGCCACCAGCAGAGAACTAGCGTCCTCCTACGAGCAGTACTTC
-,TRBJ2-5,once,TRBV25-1,CASSVGGIQETQYF,TGTGCCAGCAGTGTAGGGGGAATCCAAGAGACCCAGTACTTC
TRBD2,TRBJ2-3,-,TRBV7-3,CASSQMRREPATQYF,TGTGCCAGCAGCCAGATGCGGCGGGAGCCGGCTACGCAGTATTTT
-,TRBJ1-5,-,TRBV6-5,CASSPDRTGNQPQHF,TGTGCCAGCAGTCCCGACAGGACGGGCAATCAGCCCCAGCATTTT
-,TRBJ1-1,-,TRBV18,CASSHGGANEAFF,TGTGCCAGCTCACACGGGGGGGCGAATGAAGCTTTCTTT
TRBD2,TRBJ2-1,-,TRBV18,CASSSVIGLAGVNEQFF,TGTGCCAGCTCATCCGTGATCGGACTAGCGGGAGTTAATGAGCAGTTCTTC
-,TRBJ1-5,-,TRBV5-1,CASSLEGTAEQPQHF,TGCGCCAGCAGCTTGGAGGGCACGGCCGAGCAGCCCCAGCATTTT
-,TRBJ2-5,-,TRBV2,CASSVSGIQYF,TGTGCCAGCAGTGTGAGTGGGATCCAGTACTTC
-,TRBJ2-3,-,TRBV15,CATSRAGTVSMNTQYF,TGTGCCACCAGCAGAGCAGGGACGGTCAGTATGAATACGCAGTATTTT
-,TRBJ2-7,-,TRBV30,CAWNNHGYEQYF,TGTGCCTGGAATAACCACGGGTACGAGCAGTACTTC
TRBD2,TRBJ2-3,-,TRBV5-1,CASSFRVLAGTDTQYF,TGCGCCAGCAGCTTTCGGGTTCTAGCGGGAACAGATACGCAGTATTTT
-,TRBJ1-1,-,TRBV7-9,CASRGDTENTEAFF,TGTGCCAGCAGAGGGGACACCGAGAACACTGAAGCTTTCTTT
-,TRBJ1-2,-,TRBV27,CASRSLAGSTYGYTF,TGTGCCAGCCGCTCCCTGGCCGGGTCGACCTATGGCTACACCTTC
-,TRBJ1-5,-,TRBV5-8,CASSFTGNQPQHF,TGTGCCAGCAGCTTCACGGGGAATCAGCCCCAGCATTTT
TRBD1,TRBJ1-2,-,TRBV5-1,CASSPYGQGNYGYTF,TGCGCCAGCAGCCCCTACGGACAGGGGAACTATGGCTACACCTTC
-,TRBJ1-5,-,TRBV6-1,CASSELWRDQPQHF,TGTGCCAGCAGTGAACTATGGAGGGATCAGCCCCAGCATTTT
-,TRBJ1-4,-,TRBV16,CASSQSRVQGGEKLFF,TGTGCCAGCAGCCAATCCCGTGTCCAGGGAGGAGAAAAACTGTTTTTT
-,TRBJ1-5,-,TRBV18,CASSRSARGNQPQHF,TGTGCCAGCTCCAGATCAGCGCGTGGCAATCAGCCCCAGCATTTT
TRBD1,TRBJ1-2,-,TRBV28,CASSPGQVDGYTF,TGTGCCAGCAGCCCCGGACAGGTGGATGGCTACACCTTC
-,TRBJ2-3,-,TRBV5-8,CASSLGSGGDSTDTQYF,TGTGCCAGCAGCTTAGGTTCCGGGGGCGATAGCACAGATACGCAGTATTTT
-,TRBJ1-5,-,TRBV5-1,CASSLGVGDNQPQHF,TGCGCCAGCAGCTTGGGTGTGGGAGATAATCAGCCCCAGCATTTT
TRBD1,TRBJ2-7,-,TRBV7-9,CASSLPPTGETSYEQYF,TGTGCCAGCAGCTTACCACCTACAGGGGAAACCTCCTACGAGCAGTACTTC
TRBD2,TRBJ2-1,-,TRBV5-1,CASSGIAGGTLNEQFF,TGCGCCAGCAGCGGAATAGCGGGAGGGACCCTCAATGAGCAGTTCTTC
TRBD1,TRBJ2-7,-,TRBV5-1,CASSFDRAAYEQYF,TGCGCCAGCAGCTTCGACAGGGCAGCCTACGAGCAGTACTTC
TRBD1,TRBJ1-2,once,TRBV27,CASTYRTGSYYGYTF,TGTGCCAGCACCTATAGGACAGGGTCCTACTATGGCTACACCTTC
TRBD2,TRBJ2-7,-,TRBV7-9,CASSASGTLRGQYF,TGTGCCAGCAGCGCTAGCGGAACACTACGAGGGCAGTACTTC
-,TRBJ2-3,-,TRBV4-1,CASSQDQSDKGRIKAQYF,TGCGCCAGCAGCCAAGACCAGTCGGACAAGGGGCGCATAAAGGCGCAGTATTTT
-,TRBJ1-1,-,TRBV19,CASSITRGVRGNTEAFF,TGTGCCAGTAGTATAACTCGGGGGGTCCGGGGGAACACTGAAGCTTTCTTT
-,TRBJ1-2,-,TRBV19,CARRDTNYGYTF,TGTGCCAGGAGGGACACCAACTATGGCTACACCTTC
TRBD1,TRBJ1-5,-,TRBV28,CASTVQGAVSNQPQHF,TGTGCCAGCACCGTACAGGGGGCAGTAAGCAATCAGCCCCAGCATTTT
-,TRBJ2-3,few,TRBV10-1,CASNPSGSDTQYF,TGCGCCAGCAATCCCTCAGGGTCAGATACGCAGTATTTT
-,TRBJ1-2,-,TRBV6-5,CASSRHGGRYGYTF,TGTGCCAGCAGCCGGCACGGGGGCCGCTATGGCTACACCTTC
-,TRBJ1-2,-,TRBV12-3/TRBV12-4,CASSPQGGYGYTF,TGTGCCAGCAGTCCGCAGGGAGGGTATGGCTACACCTTC
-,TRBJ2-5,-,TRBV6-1,CASSDLQGRETQYF,TGTGCCAGCAGTGATCTGCAGGGCCGGGAGACCCAGTACTTC
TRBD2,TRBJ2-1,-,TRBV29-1,CSFWRSGRDNEQFF,TGCAGCTTTTGGAGGAGCGGGAGGGACAATGAGCAGTTCTTC